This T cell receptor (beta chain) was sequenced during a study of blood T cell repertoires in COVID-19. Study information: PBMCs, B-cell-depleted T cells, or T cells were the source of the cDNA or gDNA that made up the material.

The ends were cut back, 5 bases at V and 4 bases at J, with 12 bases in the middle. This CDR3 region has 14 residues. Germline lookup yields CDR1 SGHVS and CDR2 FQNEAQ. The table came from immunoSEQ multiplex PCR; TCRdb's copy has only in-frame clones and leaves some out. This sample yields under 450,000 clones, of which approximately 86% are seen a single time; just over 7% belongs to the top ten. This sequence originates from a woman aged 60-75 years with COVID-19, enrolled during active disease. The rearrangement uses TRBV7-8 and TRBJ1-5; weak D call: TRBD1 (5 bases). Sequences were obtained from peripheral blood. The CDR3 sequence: CASSPGGINQPQHF. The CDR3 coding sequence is TGTGCCAGCAGCCCGGGGGGGATTAATCAGCCCCAGCATTTT. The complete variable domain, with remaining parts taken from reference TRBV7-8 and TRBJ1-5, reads GAGVSQSPRYKVAKRGQDVALRCDPISGHVSLFWYQQALGQGPEFLTYFQNEAQLDKSGLPSDRFFAERPEGSVSTLKIQRTQQEDSAVYLCASSPGGINQPQHFGDGTRLSIL.